Shown below are 21 T cell receptor beta chains from a single sample sequenced in a study of blood T cell repertoires in COVID-19. Clones were sequenced by immunoSEQ multiplex PCR, and TCRdb holds only the in-frame ones, with some missing. The sample lists about 95,000 clones; roughly 80% were seen once. The sample taken for sequencing was peripheral blood. Receptor source: a man older than 75 with active or convalescent COVID-19.

The chain couples TRBV6-1 to TRBJ1-1; D gene ambiguous. The germline gives CDR1 MNHNS, CDR2 SASEGT. The V end lost 5 bases, the J end lost 5 bases, and 9 bases lay between the germline ends. The length of the CDR3 is 12 residues. The CDR3 region is CASSPERTEAFF. The CDR3 DNA reads TGTGCCAGCAGTCCCGAGCGGACTGAAGCTTTCTTT.

CDR3 sequence reads: CASSAADRPSGANVLTF. The DNA for the CDR3 is TGCGCCAGCAGCGCGGCAGACAGACCCTCTGGGGCCAACGTCCTGACTTTC. The chain has TRBV5-1 and TRBJ2-6; perhaps TRBD1 as D (5 bases). This CDR3 contains 17 residues. Per the germline V gene, CDR1 is SGHRS and CDR2 is YFSETQ. V was clipped by 4 bases and J by 0 bases, with 14 bases between them.

This chain uses TRBV6-2 or TRBV6-3 with TRBJ1-5; TRBD1 might be the D (5 bases). From germline, CDR1 is MNHEY and CDR2 SVGEGT. The CDR3 spans 16 residues. Between the trimmed V and J ends, which lost 1 base and 2 bases, there was a span of 12 bases. The CDR3 DNA reads as TGTGCCAGCAGTTACTACGGCCCGGGGGGCAATCAGCCCCAGCATTTT. As protein: CASSYYGPGGNQPQHF.

This clone was recorded a few times. The genes are TRBV19 and TRBJ2-2, with D unresolved. Germline CDR1 LNHDA, CDR2 SQIVND (reference sequence). The germline V and J ends were trimmed by 4 bases and 0 bases, with 9 bases remaining between them. The CDR3 consists of 15 residues. In nucleotides, the CDR3 is TGTGCCAGTAGTAGCCGGAGAGCGAACACCGGGGAGCTGTTTTTT. Protein product: CASSSRRANTGELFF.

V gene TRBV5-1 combines with J gene TRBJ2-1, with 10 positions matching TRBD2. This CDR3 spans 16 amino acids. J gave up 2 bases and V 3 bases, and 5 bases lay outside the gene matches. The germline V gene encodes CDR1 SGHRS and CDR2 YFSETQ. CDR3 loop: CASSSQRGGPYNEQFF. The CDR3 coding sequence is TGCGCCAGCAGCTCACAGCGGGGGGGCCCCTACAATGAGCAGTTCTTC.

The rearrangement links TRBV6-5 to TRBJ2-3; D is unresolved. The CDR3 has 14 amino acids. From germline, CDR1 is MNHEY and CDR2 SVGAGI. V dropped 6 bases and J dropped 0 bases, with 10 bases sitting between them. The CDR3 sequence: CASRSGLSTDTQYF. The CDR3 coding sequence is TGTGCCAGCAGATCCGGGTTGAGCACAGATACGCAGTATTTT.

The J gene is TRBJ2-3, the V gene TRBV6-2 or TRBV6-3; TRBD2 matches at 16 bases. The V and J ends lost 4 bases and 3 bases, in that order; junction bases with no gene match: 4. This CDR3 has 17 amino acids. Germline lookup yields CDR1 MNHEY and CDR2 SVGEGT. The CDR3 nucleotides are TGTGCCAGCAGTTCGGGACTAGCGGGGGGGCCGACAGATACGCAGTATTTT. Translated: CASSSGLAGGPTDTQYF.

CDR3 nucleotides: TGTGCCAGCAGCCCACGGACTATCTCGAGCTCCTACAATGAGCAGTTCTTC. Protein sequence: CASSPRTISSSYNEQFF. V gene TRBV11-2 combines with J gene TRBJ2-1, with D possibly matching TRBD2 (6 bases). Trimming shortened V by 5 bases and J by 0 bases, and 17 bases separated the two germline ends. The CDR3 loop spans 17 amino acids. Germline CDR1 is SGHAT and CDR2 is FQNNGV.

This chain links TRBV5-1 with TRBJ1-6; D unclear. In germline, CDR1 is SGHRS, CDR2 YFSETQ. Trimming took 0 bases from V and 8 from J, leaving 9 bases between them. The CDR3 spans 14 residues. The CDR3 region is CASSLGTFDSPLHF. The CDR3 coding sequence is TGCGCCAGCAGCTTGGGTACTTTTGATTCACCCCTCCACTTT. Supplemented by reference TRBV5-1 and TRBJ1-6, the full variable domain reads KAGVTQTPRYLIKTRGQQVTLSCSPISGHRSVSWYQQTPGQGLQFLFEYFSETQRNKGNFPGRFSGRQFSNSRSEMNVSTLELGDSALYLCASSLGTFDSPLHFGNGTRLTVT.

The J gene is TRBJ2-1, the V gene TRBV3-1 (or the pseudogene TRBV3-2), with TRBD2 matching 9 bases. CDR3 length: 15 residues. Germline trimming cut 3 bases from V and 2 bases from J; bases unmatched to any gene: 2. The germline gives CDR1 LGHDT, CDR2 YNNKEL (reference sequence). The CDR3 DNA is TGTGCCAGCAGCCAGGCGGGGGGGCCCTACAATGAGCAGTTCTTC. It yields the protein CASSQAGGPYNEQFF.

The J gene is TRBJ1-2, the V gene TRBV28; 9 bases map to TRBD1. Germline V gene sequence: CDR1 MDHEN, CDR2 SYDVKM. Germline trimming cut 6 bases from V and 8 bases from J; bases unmatched to any gene: 13. There are 15 residues in the CDR3. This CDR3 reads CASRQHRTGDLGYTF. The CDR3 nucleotides are TGTGCCAGCAGACAGCACAGGACAGGGGATTTGGGCTACACCTTC.

This clone has just one count. J is TRBJ1-1 and V is TRBV20-1, with D possibly matching TRBD1 (5 bases). Deletions cut 6 bases from V and 3 bases from J, with 8 bases between. This CDR3 comprises 11 residues. CDR1 DFQATT and CDR2 SNEGSKA come from the germline V gene (reference sequence). DNA for the CDR3: TGCAGTGCAGGGGAATACACTGAAGCTTTCTTT. Its protein product is CSAGEYTEAFF.

V and J are TRBV5-1 and TRBJ2-3; TRBD2 agrees at 9 bases. The CDR3 contains 16 residues. From germline, CDR1 is SGHRS and CDR2 YFSETQ. V shed 7 bases and J 7 bases; nucleotides not matched to a gene: 16. CDR3 DNA sequence: TGCGCCAGCGGCCGCGCTAGCGGGGTTACAAGTCATACGCAGTATTTT. Residues: CASGRASGVTSHTQYF.

This chain joins TRBV2 and TRBJ1-5, with 12 bases fitting TRBD1. Germline CDR1 SNHLY, CDR2 FYNNEI. The CDR3 runs 15 residues. V was clipped by 6 bases and J by 4 bases; unmatched bases: 4. CDR3 in DNA: TGTGCCAGCAGGGGACAGGGGGCGGTGAATCAGCCCCAGCATTTT. It yields the protein CASRGQGAVNQPQHF. Filled out from reference TRBV2 and TRBJ1-5, the complete variable domain reads EPEVTQTPSHQVTQMGQEVILRCVPISNHLYFYWYRQILGQKVEFLVSFYNNEISEKSEIFDDQFSVERPDGSNFTLKIRSTKLEDSAMYFCASRGQGAVNQPQHFGDGTRLSIL.

The chain couples TRBV11-1 to TRBJ2-5, with 8 bases aligning to TRBD1. CDR1 and CDR2 from the germline V gene are SGHAT and FQDESV (reference sequence). The junction had 5 bases not matched to a gene; V was cut back by 4 bases and J by 4 bases. This CDR3 is 14 amino acids long. The CDR3 region has the DNA TGTGCCAGCAGCTCGCGGACAGGGATAGAGACCCAGTACTTC. Translation gives CASSSRTGIETQYF.

The V gene is TRBV6-6, the J gene TRBJ2-1; TRBD1 agrees at 10 bases. The length of the CDR3 is 15 residues. With 0 bases clipped from V and 8 bases from J, the junction kept 4 bases outside the gene matches. CDR1 is MNHNY and CDR2 is SVGAGI in the germline V gene (reference sequence). Here the CDR3 DNA reads TGTGCCAGCAGTTACTCTGGGACAGGGGTCGATGAGCAGTTCTTC. Its protein product is CASSYSGTGVDEQFF.

This sequence joins TRBV3-1 (or the pseudogene TRBV3-2) and TRBJ1-1; TRBD1 aligns across 8 bases. Germline CDR1 LGHDT, CDR2 YNNKEL (reference sequence). V lost 5 bases and J lost 4; bases outside the gene matches: 12. The CDR3 spans 16 residues. The CDR3 is CASSYNPGQGGTEAFF. The CDR3 coding sequence is TGTGCCAGCAGCTACAACCCAGGACAGGGAGGCACTGAAGCTTTCTTT.

The chain couples TRBV6-5 to TRBJ2-7, with TRBD1 matching 8 bases. Germline V gene sequence: CDR1 MNHEY, CDR2 SVGAGI. This CDR3 region has 15 residues. The junction had 7 bases not matched to a gene; V was cut back by 6 bases and J by 0 bases. CDR3 sequence (DNA): TGTGCCAGCAGCGGGGACAGGCGTCTCTCCTACGAGCAGTACTTC. Its protein product is CASSGDRRLSYEQYF.

This chain links TRBV29-1 with TRBJ2-5, with D possibly matching TRBD2 (5 bases). The CDR3 extends over 13 amino acids. V lost 0 bases and J lost 4, with 9 bases in between. Germline values: CDR1 SQVTM, CDR2 ANQGSEA. The CDR3 nucleotides read TGCAGCGTTGAAGACCCCCGGGGAGAGACCCAGTACTTC. This gives the protein CSVEDPRGETQYF.

V gene TRBV2 combines with J gene TRBJ2-7, with 10 bases identical to TRBD1. Germline V gene data show CDR1 as SNHLY and CDR2 as FYNNEI. Trimming cost V 1 base and J 6 bases; bases outside gene matches: 3. There are 14 residues in the CDR3. The CDR3 sequence: CASSEGGTGVEQYF. The CDR3 DNA is TGTGCCAGCAGTGAAGGAGGGACAGGGGTCGAGCAGTACTTC.

The chain combines TRBV27 with TRBJ1-2; 9 bases agree with TRBD1. V dropped 4 bases and J dropped 6; count of bases not matched to a gene: 3. CDR1 and CDR2 from the germline V gene are MNHEY and SMNVEV (reference sequence). The CDR3 is made up of 13 amino acids. The CDR3 reads CASSSRQGDGYTF. In nucleotides, the CDR3 is TGTGCCAGCAGTTCCCGACAGGGGGATGGCTACACCTTC.